The source of this T cell receptor (beta chain) is a study of T cell repertoires in cytomegalovirus infection (dated by TCRdb to between 2018 and 2021). Notes on the research overall: The peptide stimulations were aimed at well-studied HLA-B-restricted epitopes as well as recently identified HLA-C-restricted CMV epitopes, whose presentation resists viral immunomodulation. Donor HLA type was relevant to the analysis, because carriage of CMV infection together with the matching HLA type was indicated by public TCR beta signatures.

The count of this clonotype is one. There is no known antigen for this receptor. It has no much larger one-base neighbor in the sample; base qualities were not kept. One read alone makes for weak evidence. The study at large found these results: Cumulative frequency of public TCR beta family members discriminated carriers of CMV infection plus the relevant HLA type in this cohort and an independent roughly 340-donor cohort. The ex vivo response was dominated by HLA-C-restricted CMV-specific TCR beta clonotypes, which also provided the single most frequent clonotype in two of eight donors.

According to the study, the label for this sample's treatment or condition signals: in vitro stimulation with specific CMV peptide epitopes to enrich CMV-specific T cells. The instrument given in TCRdb is Illumina HiSeq 1500. TCRdb handled the public reads itself, with Q25 trimming in fastp and clone calling in MiXCR, and kept productive beta chains. Rows matching on CDR3 protein sequence are summarized as one entry with the most common DNA and genes. The sample contains some 700,000 distinct CDR3 sequences, around 30% of them found a single time. The ten largest account for 18% of the sample. Measured from the cysteine to the phenylalanine, the CDR3 is 14 residues long. Only the CDR3 DNA stays, 42 bases, in frame from base 1. Trimming takes 2 bases from V and 6 bases from J, and the germline ends sit 11 bases apart. CDR1 MNHEY and CDR2 SVGAGI were looked up in the germline V gene.

The source is a human donor in good health (CMV status not recorded). Some clones in this sample may be carry-over from other donors' samples. The rearrangement joined TRBV6-5 to TRBJ1-5, and perhaps TRBD1 as D gene, on 6 matching bases. The specimen was cultured PBMCs, collected from culture after CMV antigen stimulation. The CDR3 protein is CASSYGGGAQPQHF. The nucleotides read TGTGCCAGCAGTTACGGGGGGGGCGCTCAGCCCCAGCATTTT.